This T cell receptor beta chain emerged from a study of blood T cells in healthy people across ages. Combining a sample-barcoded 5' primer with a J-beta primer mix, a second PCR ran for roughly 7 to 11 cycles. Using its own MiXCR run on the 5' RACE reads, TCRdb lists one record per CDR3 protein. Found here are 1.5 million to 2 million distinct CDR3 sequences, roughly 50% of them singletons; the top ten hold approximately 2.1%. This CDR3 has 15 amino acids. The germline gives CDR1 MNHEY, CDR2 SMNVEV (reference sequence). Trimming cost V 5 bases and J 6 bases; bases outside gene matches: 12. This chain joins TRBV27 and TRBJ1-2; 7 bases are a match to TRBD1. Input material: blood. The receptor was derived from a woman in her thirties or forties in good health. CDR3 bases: TGTGCCAGCAGTCTTAGGCGCACAGGGGATCATGGCTACACCTTC. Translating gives CASSLRRTGDHGYTF.